The 12 T cell receptor beta chains reported below all come from one sample, sequenced in a study of T cell changes during pregnancy in multiple sclerosis (dated by TCRdb to the late 2010s). Library prep was done by the immunoSEQ multiplex PCR assay. TCRdb obtained this table from immuneACCESS and retained in-frame rearrangements with V and J assigned. These tables miss some clones; where compared with another copy, unresolved V genes account for less than half of the shortfall, and the remainder is unexplained. The sample table contains 40,000 to 60,000 clones; only one count was recorded for 80% to 95% of them. Approximately 2.9% of the sample comes from the top ten. This sample comprised CD8+ T cells from peripheral blood mononuclear cells, obtained in the second trimester of pregnancy. These receptors were collected from a female donor with multiple sclerosis, enrolled in a pregnancy study.

The chain employs TRBV7-3 and TRBJ2-1; 7 nucleotides align to TRBD1. This CDR3 region has 14 residues. With 0 bases clipped from V and 8 bases from J, the junction kept 4 bases outside the gene matches. Germline V gives CDR1 SGHTA, CDR2 FQGTGA. CDR3 nucleotide sequence: TGTGCCAGCAGCTTAACTTACAGGGGAGATGAGCAGTTCTTC. Protein sequence: CASSLTYRGDEQFF.

The chain has TRBV5-6 and TRBJ1-6; D might be TRBD1 (5 bases). Germline V CDR1 and CDR2: SGHDT, YYEEEE. V was trimmed by 5 bases and J by 13 bases, leaving 13 bases between them. The CDR3 is 12 residues long. This CDR3 reads CASSRGRGPLHF. CDR3 nucleotides: TGTGCCAGCAGTCGGGGCCGGGGGCCCCTCCACTTT.

The chain joins TRBV27 to TRBJ1-5; 8 bases are a match to TRBD1. This CDR3 is built from 14 residues. Unmatched junction bases numbered 4, after V lost 6 bases and J lost 3 bases. Per germline, CDR1 MNHEY and CDR2 SMNVEV (reference sequence). Here the CDR3 reads CASSRGLANQPQHF. DNA of the CDR3: TGTGCCAGCAGCAGGGGGCTCGCCAATCAGCCCCAGCATTTT.

Comment on this clone: A much more abundant neighbour one base away suggests this may be a read error. The identical CDR3 is also encoded by other nucleotide sequences in the sample. CDR3 coding DNA: TGTGCCAGCAGTGCTAGCGACACGGATACGCAGTATTTT. It codes for CASSASDTDTQYF. The chain has TRBV6-4 and TRBJ2-3; D may be TRBD2 (6 bases). The CDR3 length is 13 residues. The germline V gene has CDR1 MRHNA and CDR2 SNTAGT. Trimming removed 4 bases from V and 6 bases from J, with 11 bases in between.

The chain has TRBV14 and TRBJ1-4; no definite D call. Looked up from germline, CDR1 is SGHDN and CDR2 is FVKESK. The CDR3 is made up of 13 amino acids. V lost 0 bases, J lost 14 bases, and 13 bases lay in between. The CDR3 nucleotides read TGTGCCAGCAGCCAAGAGCGTGGAGGTCGTCTGTTTTTT. Its protein is CASSQERGGRLFF.

The rearrangement joins TRBV4-2 to TRBJ2-3; 9 bases map to TRBD2. V was clipped by 3 bases and J by 2 bases; unmatched bases: 3. Per the germline V gene, CDR1 is LGHNA and CDR2 is YNFKEQ. This CDR3 region has 15 residues. The CDR3 reads CASSQGGGDTDTQYF. The CDR3 coding sequence is TGTGCCAGCAGCCAGGGCGGGGGGGACACAGATACGCAGTATTTT.

The chain has TRBV7-9 and TRBJ1-2; no clear D. Germline CDR1 SEHNR, CDR2 FQNEAQ (reference sequence). The CDR3 extends over 15 amino acids. V lost 6 bases and J 6 bases, leaving 20 bases between the germline ends. The CDR3 DNA reads TGTGCCAGCAGTCAAGCGGTGGGGTACAGAGATGGCTACACCTTC. Protein sequence: CASSQAVGYRDGYTF.

The chain is built from TRBV19 and TRBJ1-1; D is perhaps TRBD1 (5 bases). The V gene's germline CDR1 is LNHDA and CDR2 SQIVND (reference sequence). CDR3 length equals 12 residues. Trimming pared 3 bases from V and 8 bases from J, leaving 10 bases between. CDR3 protein: CASSMGRAEAFF. In DNA form, the CDR3 reads TGTGCCAGTAGTATGGGCAGGGCGGAAGCTTTCTTT.

The chain carries TRBV14 and TRBJ2-1; maybe TRBD1 (5 bases). V lost 3 bases and J 2 bases, leaving 14 bases between the germline ends. The CDR3 consists of 16 residues. Germline V gives CDR1 SGHDN, CDR2 FVKESK. CDR3 residues: CASSQIQDVTYNEQFF. CDR3 nucleotides: TGTGCCAGCAGCCAGATACAGGATGTCACCTACAATGAGCAGTTCTTC. Using reference TRBV14 and TRBJ2-1 for the parts outside the CDR3, the full variable domain is EAGVTQFPSHSVIEKGQTVTLRCDPISGHDNLYWYRRVMGKEIKFLLHFVKESKQDESGMPNNRFLAERTGGTYSTLKVQPAELEDSGVYFCASSQIQDVTYNEQFFGPGTRLTVL.

The gene calls are TRBV7-9 and TRBJ1-3, with D maybe TRBD1 (5 bases). The CDR3 contains 16 residues. Germline loops: CDR1 SEHNR, CDR2 FQNEAQ (reference sequence). Trimming stripped 5 bases from V and 1 base from J, with 15 bases between. CDR3 region: CASSIVGDFSGNTIYF. CDR3 nucleotide sequence: TGTGCCAGCAGCATAGTGGGGGACTTTTCTGGAAACACCATATATTTT.

This chain connects TRBV25-1 to TRBJ2-7, with D possibly TRBD2 on 6 matching bases. V dropped 6 bases and J dropped 3 bases, with 21 bases sitting between them. Germline CDR1 and CDR2: MGHDK and SYGVNS. The CDR3 has 16 amino acids. This CDR3 is CASSSNAGQANYEQYF. In DNA, the CDR3 is TGTGCCAGCAGCTCTAATGCGGGGCAGGCTAACTACGAGCAGTACTTC.

This chain uses TRBV9 with TRBJ2-2, with 9 nucleotides matching TRBD2. Looked up from germline, CDR1 is SGDLS and CDR2 is YYNGEE. The CDR3 runs to 15 residues. V shed 4 bases, J shed 6 bases, and the junction held 7 bases outside the gene matches. The CDR3 DNA reads TGTGCCAGCAGCCCCGGGACTAGCAAAGCCGGGGAGCTGTTTTTT. Protein sequence: CASSPGTSKAGELFF.